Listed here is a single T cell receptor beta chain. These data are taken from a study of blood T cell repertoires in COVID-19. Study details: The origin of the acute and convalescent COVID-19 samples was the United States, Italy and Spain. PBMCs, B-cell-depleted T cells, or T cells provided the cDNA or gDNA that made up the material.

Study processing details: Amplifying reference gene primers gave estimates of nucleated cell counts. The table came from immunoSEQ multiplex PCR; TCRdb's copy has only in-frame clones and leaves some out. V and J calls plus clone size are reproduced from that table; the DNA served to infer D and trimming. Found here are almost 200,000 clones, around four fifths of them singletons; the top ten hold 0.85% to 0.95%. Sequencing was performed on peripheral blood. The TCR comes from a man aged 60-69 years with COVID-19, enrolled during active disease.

The CDR3 DNA follows: TGTGCCAGCAGCTTGGCGGGTCACCCTAATCAGCCCCAGCATTTT. This codes for CASSLAGHPNQPQHF. The chain uses TRBV5-5 and TRBJ1-5; no clear D. Looked up from germline, CDR1 is SGHKS and CDR2 is YYEKEE (reference sequence). The V and J ends lost 0 bases and 4 bases respectively, with 11 bases between them. This CDR3 contains 15 residues.